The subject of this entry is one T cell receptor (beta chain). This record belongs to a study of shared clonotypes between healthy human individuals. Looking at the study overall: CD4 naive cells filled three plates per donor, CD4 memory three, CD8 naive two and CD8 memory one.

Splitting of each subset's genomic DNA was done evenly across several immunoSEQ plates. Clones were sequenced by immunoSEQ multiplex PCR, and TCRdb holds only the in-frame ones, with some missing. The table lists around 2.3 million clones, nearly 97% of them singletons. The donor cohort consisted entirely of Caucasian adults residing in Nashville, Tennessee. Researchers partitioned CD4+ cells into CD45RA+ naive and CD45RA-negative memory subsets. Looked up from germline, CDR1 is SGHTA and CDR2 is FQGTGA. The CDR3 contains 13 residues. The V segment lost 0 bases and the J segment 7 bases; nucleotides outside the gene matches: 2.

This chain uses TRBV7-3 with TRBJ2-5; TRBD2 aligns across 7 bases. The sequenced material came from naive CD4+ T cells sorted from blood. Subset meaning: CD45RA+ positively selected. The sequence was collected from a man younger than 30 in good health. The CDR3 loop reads CASSLTSGSTQYF. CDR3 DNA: TGTGCCAGCAGCTTAACTAGCGGGTCGACCCAGTACTTC.